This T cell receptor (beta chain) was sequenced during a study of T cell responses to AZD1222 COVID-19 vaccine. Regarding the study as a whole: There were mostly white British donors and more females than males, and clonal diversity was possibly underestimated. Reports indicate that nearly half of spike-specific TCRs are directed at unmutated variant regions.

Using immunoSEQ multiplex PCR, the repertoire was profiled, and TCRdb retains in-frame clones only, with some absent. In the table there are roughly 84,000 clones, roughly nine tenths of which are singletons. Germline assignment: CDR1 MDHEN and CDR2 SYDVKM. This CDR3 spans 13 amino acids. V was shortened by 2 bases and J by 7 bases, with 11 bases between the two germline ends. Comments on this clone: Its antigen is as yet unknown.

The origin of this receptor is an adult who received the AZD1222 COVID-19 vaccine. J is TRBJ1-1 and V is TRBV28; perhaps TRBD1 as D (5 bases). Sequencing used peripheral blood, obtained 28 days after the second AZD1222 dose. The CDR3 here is CASSLVGGVEAFF. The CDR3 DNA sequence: TGTGCCAGCAGTTTAGTTGGGGGGGTTGAAGCTTTCTTT.